This T cell receptor (beta chain) was sequenced during a study of blood T cell repertoires in COVID-19. Across the whole study: COVID-19 samples collected from the United States, Italy and Spain covered acute and convalescent phases. T cells, B-cell-depleted T cells, or PBMCs supplied cDNA or gDNA.

The V gene's germline CDR1 is GTSNPN and CDR2 SVGIG (reference sequence). The V gene end was trimmed by 7 bases and the J gene end by 3 bases; junction bases not matched to a gene: 5. The CDR3 is 14 amino acids. Per the original methods: Researchers report that nucleated cell counts were estimated from reference gene primer amplification. The method was immunoSEQ multiplex PCR; TCRdb's version includes in-frame clones alone and lacks a portion of them. The DNA was the basis for D and trimming; V, J and clone size are from that table. The sample comprises some 170,000 clones, about 87% of which are singletons, and 1.6% rests with the top ten.

The sample consisted of peripheral blood. This TCR derives from a woman in her fifties or sixties with acute or convalescent COVID-19. The V call is TRBV30, the J call TRBJ1-5; the match to TRBD1 covers 11 bases. The CDR3 here is CASRDRGFNQPQHF. CDR3 sequence (DNA): TGTGCCTCCCGGGACAGGGGGTTCAATCAGCCCCAGCATTTT.